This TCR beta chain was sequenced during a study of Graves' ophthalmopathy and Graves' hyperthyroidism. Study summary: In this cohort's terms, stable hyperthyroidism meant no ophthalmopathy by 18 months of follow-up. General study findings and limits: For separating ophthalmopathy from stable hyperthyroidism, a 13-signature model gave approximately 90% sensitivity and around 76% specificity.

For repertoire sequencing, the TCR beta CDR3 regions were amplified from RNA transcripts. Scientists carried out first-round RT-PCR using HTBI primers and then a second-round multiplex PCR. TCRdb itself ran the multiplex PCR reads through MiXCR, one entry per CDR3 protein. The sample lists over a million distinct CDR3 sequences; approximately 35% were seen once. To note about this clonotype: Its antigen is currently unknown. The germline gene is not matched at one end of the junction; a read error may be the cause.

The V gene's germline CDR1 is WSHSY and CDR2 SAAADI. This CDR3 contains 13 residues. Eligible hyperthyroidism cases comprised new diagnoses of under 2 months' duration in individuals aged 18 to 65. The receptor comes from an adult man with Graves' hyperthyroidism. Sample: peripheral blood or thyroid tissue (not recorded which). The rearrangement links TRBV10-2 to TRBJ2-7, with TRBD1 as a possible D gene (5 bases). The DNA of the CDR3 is TGCACCAGCAGCAAGGGGTTAGGGGTCGAGCAGTACTTC. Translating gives CTSSKGLGVEQYF.